One and the same sample provided the 15 T cell receptor beta chains below, sequenced in a study of blood T cell repertoires in COVID-19. The method was immunoSEQ multiplex PCR; TCRdb's version includes in-frame clones alone and lacks a portion of them. The table includes 50,000 to 65,000 clones, around 86% detected once. The sequencing input was peripheral blood. The receptors here all came from a human donor in a cohort sampled during active COVID-19.

This clone has a single count. The gene calls are TRBV24-1 and TRBJ2-3, with a tentative D call TRBD2 (7 bases). The CDR3 covers 17 residues. Germline V gene data show CDR1 as KGHDR and CDR2 as SFDVKD. Trimming cost V 2 bases and J 7 bases, with 21 bases left between them. The CDR3 protein is CATSDSRRGRDPYTQYF. CDR3 DNA: TGTGCCACCAGTGATTCACGGAGGGGGAGGGACCCGTATACGCAGTATTTT.

Note on this clone: At one boundary the junction diverges from the germline segment, which might be a read error. Other DNA sequences of this sample code for an identical CDR3. This chain connects TRBV19 to TRBJ1-3; a possible D gene is TRBD1 (5 bases). The CDR3 sequence is 15 residues long. The germline CDR1 and CDR2 sequences are LNHDA and SQIVND (reference sequence). This CDR3 is CASIFRDSAGNTIYF. CDR3 DNA: TGTGCCAGTATCTTCAGGGATTCTGCTGGAAACACTATATATTTT. Together with reference TRBV19 and TRBJ1-3, the CDR3 gives the full variable domain: DGGITQSPKYLFRKEGQNVTLSCEQNLNHDAMYWYRQDPGQGLRLIYYSQIVNDFQKGDIAEGYSVSREKKESFPLTVTSAQKNPTAFYLCASIFRDSAGNTIYFGEGSWLTVV.

This clone was observed once. CDR3 in DNA: TGTGCCAGCAGCTTAAGAGACAGCGCAGCAAACCCTTATGGCTACACCTTC. Translation: CASSLRDSAANPYGYTF. The rearrangement uses TRBV7-2 and TRBJ1-2, with TRBD1 as a possible D gene (5 bases). The CDR3 consists of 17 residues. CDR1 and CDR2 from the germline V gene are SGHTA and FQGNSA. V dropped 2 bases and J dropped 5 bases, with 21 bases sitting between them.

The chain recombines TRBV2 with TRBJ1-1; no clear D. Germline V gives CDR1 SNHLY, CDR2 FYNNEI. V lost 4 bases, J lost 1 base, and 13 bases lay in between. The length of the CDR3 is 15 residues. The DNA of the CDR3 is TGTGCCAGCAGTGGGGGAGGAGGGAAGAACACTGAAGCTTTCTTT. Amino acid sequence: CASSGGGGKNTEAFF.

This chain connects TRBV5-5 to TRBJ2-7; 10 nucleotides line up with TRBD2. V gave up 8 bases and J gave up 4 bases; unmatched junction bases: 3. This CDR3 contains 12 residues. CDR1 is SGHKS, CDR2 YYEKEE, per germline (reference sequence). The CDR3 DNA reads as TGTGCCAGTAGCGGGAGGTTTTACGAGCAGTACTTC. This encodes CASSGRFYEQYF.

The V gene is TRBV11-3, the J gene TRBJ2-7; D possibly corresponds to TRBD1 (6 bases). This CDR3 contains 11 residues. The V and J ends lost 5 bases and 7 bases respectively, with 9 bases between them. Germline assignment: CDR1 SGHNT and CDR2 YENEEA. The CDR3 protein is CASSRQGEQYF. In DNA form, the CDR3 reads TGTGCCAGCAGCCGGCAGGGGGAGCAGTACTTC. Filled out from reference TRBV11-3 and TRBJ2-7, the complete variable domain reads EAGVVQSPRYKIIEKKQPVAFWCNPISGHNTLYWYLQNLGQGPELLIRYENEEAVDDSQLPKDRFSAERLKGVDSTLKIQPAELGDSAVYLCASSRQGEQYFGPGTRLTVT.

This chain connects TRBV7-9 to TRBJ1-1; D possibly corresponds to TRBD1 (6 bases). Trimming pared 1 base from V and 8 bases from J, leaving 11 bases between. The length of the CDR3 is 13 residues. The germline gives CDR1 SEHNR, CDR2 FQNEAQ (reference sequence). The CDR3 DNA sequence: TGTGCCAGCAGCTTAGGACAGGAGAAGGAAGCTTTCTTT. It codes for CASSLGQEKEAFF.

The rearrangement links TRBV5-1 to TRBJ2-4; a possible D gene is TRBD1 (8 bases). Trimming took 3 bases from V and 5 from J, leaving 12 bases between them. Germline values: CDR1 SGHRS, CDR2 YFSETQ. This CDR3 region has 14 residues. CDR3 sequence: CASSSTGGENIQYF. The CDR3 DNA reads as TGCGCCAGCAGCTCTACAGGGGGGGAAAACATTCAGTACTTC.

This clone appeared a few times. The J gene is TRBJ2-2, the V gene TRBV2; TRBD2 might be the D (6 bases). Germline CDR1 reads SNHLY; CDR2 reads FYNNEI. V lost 1 base to trimming and J lost 6 bases, with 18 bases between them. The CDR3 contains 17 residues. This chain's CDR3 is CASSEEGIGRIAGELFF. The CDR3 DNA follows: TGTGCCAGCAGTGAAGAAGGAATCGGGAGAATCGCCGGGGAGCTGTTTTTT.

The gene calls are TRBV12-3 or TRBV12-4 and TRBJ2-3, with a tentative D call TRBD1 (6 bases). There are 13 residues in the CDR3. The V gene lost 8 bases and the J gene lost 0 bases, with 9 bases spanning the gap. This CDR3 is CASQGQSTDTQYF. Here the CDR3 DNA reads TGTGCCAGCCAAGGACAGAGCACAGATACGCAGTATTTT.

This clone was counted a single time. The rearrangement links TRBV15 to TRBJ2-1, with TRBD1 identical over 8 bases. This CDR3 has 15 amino acids. The ends lost 0 bases at V and 10 bases at J; junction bases unmatched: 8. Germline lookup yields CDR1 LNHNV and CDR2 YYDKDF (reference sequence). CDR3 loop: CATSRDLGQGREQFF. CDR3 in DNA: TGTGCCACCAGCAGAGATCTAGGACAGGGCAGGGAGCAGTTCTTC.

The chain combines TRBV7-9 with TRBJ2-2; 7 nucleotides match TRBD2. The CDR3 spans 15 residues. Germline CDR1 is SEHNR and CDR2 is FQNEAQ (reference sequence). The V segment lost 3 bases and the J segment 4 bases; nucleotides outside the gene matches: 5. For the CDR3, the DNA is TGTGCCAGCAGCTTTACTAGCGCTGGCACCGGGGAGCTGTTTTTT. Translated, it gives CASSFTSAGTGELFF.

The genes are TRBV4-3 and TRBJ2-3, with TRBD2 matching over 7 bases. Per the germline V gene, CDR1 is LGHNA and CDR2 is YSLEER. The CDR3 is made up of 19 amino acids. The trim removed 0 bases at V and 3 bases at J, leaving 15 bases unmatched. CDR3 region: CASSQEGLGAGRGTDTQYF. The CDR3 nucleotides are TGCGCCAGCAGCCAAGAGGGACTCGGGGCAGGGAGGGGTACAGATACGCAGTATTTT.

This clone was seen only a few times. CDR3 residues: CASSLEASGAYEQYF. The CDR3 DNA follows: TGCGCCAGCAGCTTGGAGGCTAGCGGAGCGTACGAGCAGTACTTC. The gene calls are TRBV5-1 and TRBJ2-7; 7 bases agree with TRBD2. CDR3 length: 15 residues. J lost 4 bases, V lost 0 bases, and 7 bases had no gene match. The V gene's germline CDR1 is SGHRS and CDR2 YFSETQ.

This chain links TRBV19 with TRBJ2-1; possible D gene TRBD1, 6 bases. Between the trimmed V and J ends, which lost 3 bases and 4 bases, there was a span of 19 bases. Germline assignment: CDR1 LNHDA and CDR2 SQIVND (reference sequence). CDR3 size: 17 residues. In DNA form, the CDR3 reads TGTGCCAGTAGTATCCTTGGGGGCCAGGGCCCTTACAATGAGCAGTTCTTC. Protein product: CASSILGGQGPYNEQFF.